This TCR beta chain was sequenced in a study of T-cell memory formation after mild COVID-19. Study-level results: Whereas later expanders leaned CD4+, clones contracting day 15 to 85 showed a balanced CD4/CD8 makeup. CD4+ contracting clones were found mainly in CM and EM, and CD8+ ones in EMRA.

As for this clonotype: Its antigen is undetermined.

Each CDR3 protein is one row after TCRdb ran MiXCR on the 5' RACE reads. The table has roughly 400,000 distinct CDR3 sequences, about a sixth seen once. Germline V gene lookup returns CDR1 MDHEN and CDR2 SYDVKM. Trimming removed 4 bases from V and 5 bases from J; junction bases left unmatched: 11. CDR3 size: 16 residues. The sequenced sample consisted of PBMCs or a T cell subset sorted from them (not recorded which). The chain employs TRBV28 and TRBJ2-5; 9 bases fit TRBD2. This receptor was taken from a man younger than 30 who had mild COVID-19 (a few samples of this study predate the infection). Cell type and time point are not known. DNA for the CDR3: TGTGCCAGCAGTTGGGGATTAGCGGGGGCCGGCGAGACCCAGTACTTC. This gives the protein CASSWGLAGAGETQYF.